What follows are 5 T cell receptor beta chains derived from one specimen sequenced in a study of radiotherapy plus CTLA-4 blockade in lung cancer. Clones were read by immunoSEQ multiplex PCR, and TCRdb kept only the in-frame ones, dropping some. The table has about 43,000 clones, roughly two thirds seen once; the top ten hold roughly 25%. The starting material was peripheral blood, obtained from a patient treated with radiotherapy plus ipilimumab. These receptors originate from a human donor with non-small cell lung cancer who had a partial response to radiotherapy plus ipilimumab.

Of note for this clone: Sequence at one end of the junction differs from germline and may be a read error. The same CDR3 also results from other DNA sequences found in this sample. The chain uses TRBV9 and TRBJ1-1; 7 nucleotides agree with TRBD1. This CDR3 is built from 16 residues. Germline values: CDR1 SGDLS, CDR2 YYNGEE. DNA of the CDR3: TGTGCCAGCAGCGAGGGACAGAGCCTTATGAACACTGAAGCTTTCTTC. This gives the protein CASSEGQSLMNTEAFF. Complete variable domain (other parts from reference TRBV9 and TRBJ1-1): DSGVTQTPKHLITATGQRVTLRCSPRSGDLSVYWYQQSLDQGLQFLIQYYNGEERAKGNILERFSAQQFPDLHSELNLSSLELGDSALYFCASSEGQSLMNTEAFFGQGTRLTVV.

This clone was counted a few times. The chain links TRBV6-6 to TRBJ2-2; 11 nucleotides line up with TRBD2. Losses at the gene ends were 6 bases for V and 2 bases for J; bases not matched to a gene: 2. CDR1 is MNHNY and CDR2 is SVGAGI in the germline V gene (reference sequence). The CDR3 consists of 15 residues. The CDR3 protein is CASSGTSGNTGELFF. The CDR3 nucleotides read TGTGCCAGCAGCGGGACTAGCGGTAACACCGGGGAGCTGTTTTTT.

V is TRBV7-8 and J is TRBJ1-1; 7 nucleotides line up with TRBD1. The CDR3 loop spans 14 amino acids. The trim removed 5 bases at V and 1 base at J, leaving 4 bases unmatched. Germline values: CDR1 SGHVS, CDR2 FQNEAQ. CDR3 sequence (DNA): TGTGCCAGCAGCCAAGACAGGGCGAACACTGAAGCTTTCTTT. The encoded protein is CASSQDRANTEAFF. Based on the CDR3 plus reference TRBV7-8 and TRBJ1-1, the full variable domain is GAGVSQSPRYKVAKRGQDVALRCDPISGHVSLFWYQQALGQGPEFLTYFQNEAQLDKSGLPSDRFFAERPEGSVSTLKIQRTQQEDSAVYLCASSQDRANTEAFFGQGTRLTVV.

The rearrangement links TRBV4-2 to TRBJ2-3; unclear D gene. Germline assignment: CDR1 LGHNA and CDR2 YNFKEQ. With 2 bases removed from V and 6 bases from J, the gap between germline ends came to 12 bases. The CDR3 loop spans 14 amino acids. CDR3 bases: TGTGCCAGCAGCCAAAGACCCCCCGGGGATACGCAGTATTTT. Protein product: CASSQRPPGDTQYF.

The gene calls are TRBV19 and TRBJ2-3; 8 bases fit TRBD2. The CDR3 extends over 15 amino acids. V was pared by 6 bases and J by 8 bases, with 13 bases of the junction left unmatched. Germline lookup yields CDR1 LNHDA and CDR2 SQIVND (reference sequence). CDR3 residues: CASSTGGVESATQYF. The DNA for the CDR3 is TGTGCCAGTAGCACCGGGGGGGTGGAATCAGCTACGCAGTATTTT.